The rows below give T cell receptor beta chains drawn from one sample of a study of control samples from healthy donors and cancer patients. Clones were read by immunoSEQ multiplex PCR, and TCRdb kept only the in-frame ones, dropping some. The sample holds about 140,000 clones, 80% to 90% seen once. Source material: blood. The receptors shown here come from a woman aged 25 to 45 in good health. The CDR3 runs from the conserved cysteine through the conserved F or W. D genes are given only for firm matches. The size field is filled for only some rows; it gives once, few, many or a size class.

j_call | v_call | clone_size | d_call | cdr3_aa | cdr3_nt
TRBJ1-1 | TRBV30 | NA | NA | CAWSSQMNTEAFF | TGTGCCTGGAGTTCCCAGATGAACACTGAAGCTTTCTTT
TRBJ2-7 | TRBV11-2 | NA | NA | CASSFGAGYEQYF | TGTGCCAGCAGCTTTGGGGCGGGCTACGAGCAGTACTTC
TRBJ2-1 | TRBV5-1 | NA | TRBD2 | CASSLEASGDNEQFF | TGCGCCAGCAGCTTGGAGGCTAGCGGAGACAATGAGCAGTTCTTC
TRBJ2-1 | TRBV5-1 | NA | TRBD1 | CASSLAWGPGGLNEQFF | TGCGCCAGCAGCTTGGCCTGGGGGCCAGGGGGCCTTAATGAGCAGTTCTTC
TRBJ2-1 | TRBV7-7 | NA | TRBD2 | CASSQGTSGVSHYNEQFF | TGTGCTAGCAGCCAAGGGACTAGCGGGGTCAGCCACTACAATGAGCAGTTCTTC
TRBJ2-3 | TRBV18 | NA | TRBD1 | CASSPQGQGADTQYF | TGTGCCAGCTCACCGCAGGGACAGGGGGCAGATACGCAGTATTTT
TRBJ2-7 | TRBV6-1 | NA | NA | CASSEAFSGSYEQYF | TGTGCCAGCAGTGAAGCTTTTAGCGGCTCCTACGAGCAGTACTTC
TRBJ1-5 | TRBV6-5 | NA | NA | CASISTWSQPQHF | TGTGCCAGTATATCTACGTGGAGTCAGCCCCAGCATTTT
TRBJ1-1 | TRBV19 | NA | NA | CASSIFLGRVNSEAFF | TGTGCCAGTAGTATATTCTTGGGAAGGGTTAACTCTGAAGCTTTCTTT
TRBJ2-7 | TRBV27 | NA | NA | CASSLSLLSYEQYF | TGTGCCAGCAGTTTATCCTTACTTAGCTACGAGCAGTACTTC
TRBJ2-7 | TRBV10-3 | NA | TRBD2 | CAIRGTSGSGEQYF | TGTGCCATCAGGGGGACTAGCGGGAGCGGCGAGCAGTACTTC
TRBJ2-3 | TRBV9 | NA | TRBD2 | CASSSGLAGVTDTQYF | TGTGCCAGCAGCTCCGGACTAGCGGGAGTCACAGATACGCAGTATTTT
TRBJ2-7 | TRBV7-8 | NA | NA | CASSLGGTYEQYF | TGTGCCAGCAGCTTAGGGGGAACCTACGAGCAGTACTTC
TRBJ2-5 | TRBV24-1 | NA | TRBD2 | CATSVGGDETQYF | TGTGCCACCAGTGTGGGAGGGGATGAGACCCAGTACTTC
TRBJ1-1 | TRBV11-1 | NA | NA | CASSLVRYTEAFF | TGTGCCAGCAGCTTAGTACGGTACACTGAAGCTTTCTTT
TRBJ1-5 | TRBV30 | NA | NA | CAWSPRGRPSIPHYSNQPQHF | TGTGCCTGGAGTCCCCGCGGTCGCCCGAGCATCCCTCATTATAGCAATCAGCCCCAGCATTTT
TRBJ2-4 | TRBV6-5 | once | NA | CASRRGEIGKNIQYF | TGTGCCAGCAGACGGGGCGAAATTGGGAAAAACATTCAGTACTTC
TRBJ2-1 | TRBV21-1 | once | NA | CASSSQTSGGYNEQFF | TGTGCCAGCAGCTCTCAGACTAGCGGGGGCTACAATGAGCAGTTCTTC
TRBJ2-3 | TRBV3-1/TRBV3-2 | NA | TRBD2 | CASSQDLGGRADTQYF | TGTGCCAGCAGCCAAGATCTCGGCGGGAGGGCGGATACGCAGTATTTT
TRBJ2-3 | TRBV4-2 | NA | NA | CASSQERADTQYF | TGTGCCAGCAGCCAAGAGCGGGCAGATACGCAGTATTTT
TRBJ2-7 | TRBV7-2 | NA | TRBD1 | CASSLVDRGSEQYF | TGTGCCAGCAGCTTAGTCGACAGGGGTAGCGAGCAGTACTTC
TRBJ2-3 | TRBV5-1 | NA | NA | CASSSLPGVSGNTQYF | TGCGCCAGCAGCTCCCTTCCGGGAGTTTCGGGAAATACGCAGTATTTT
TRBJ1-3 | TRBV6-5 | NA | NA | CASMGFLLGNTIYF | TGTGCCAGCATGGGCTTTTTGTTAGGAAACACCATATATTTT
TRBJ2-1 | TRBV27 | NA | TRBD2 | CASSLLGGLAGGSYNEQFF | TGTGCCAGCAGTTTATTGGGGGGACTAGCGGGAGGGTCATACAATGAGCAGTTCTTC
TRBJ2-7 | TRBV7-9 | NA | NA | CASSPPTGPSSYEQYF | TGTGCCAGCAGCCCCCCGACGGGTCCAAGCTCCTACGAGCAGTACTTC
TRBJ2-7 | TRBV5-4 | NA | TRBD2 | CASSSLLAGGPYEQYF | TGTGCCAGCAGCTCGTTGCTAGCGGGAGGCCCATACGAGCAGTACTTC
TRBJ2-3 | TRBV2 | NA | NA | CASSAAGEDTQYF | TGTGCCAGCAGTGCTGCCGGTGAAGATACGCAGTATTTT
TRBJ2-2 | TRBV24-1 | NA | NA | CATRLHTGTQLNTGELFF | TGTGCCACCAGGCTCCATACAGGGACCCAGTTAAACACCGGGGAGCTGTTTTTT
TRBJ2-7 | TRBV6-1 | NA | NA | CASSEIDRTGYEQYF | TGTGCCAGCAGTGAAATCGACAGGACTGGCTACGAGCAGTACTTC
TRBJ2-7 | TRBV5-6 | once | TRBD2 | CASSLAGGYGQYF | TGTGCCAGCAGCTTGGCCGGGGGGTACGGGCAGTACTTC
TRBJ1-5 | TRBV6-6 | NA | NA | CASSYDVTGAYQPQHF | TGTGCCAGCAGTTACGACGTGACGGGGGCGTATCAGCCCCAGCATTTT
TRBJ2-5 | TRBV7-9 | NA | NA | CASSYGLIQETQYF | TGTGCCAGCAGCTACGGACTAATCCAAGAGACCCAGTACTTC
TRBJ2-7 | TRBV4-1 | NA | TRBD2 | CASSQVGLAGVQYF | TGCGCCAGCAGCCAAGTGGGACTAGCGGGAGTACAGTACTTC
TRBJ1-5 | TRBV6-6 | NA | NA | CASSYQGQNQPQHF | TGTGCCAGCAGTTACCAGGGCCAGAATCAGCCCCAGCATTTT
TRBJ2-7 | TRBV7-8 | few | TRBD1 | CASSLAGGYEQYF | TGTGCCAGCAGCTTGGCAGGGGGATACGAGCAGTACTTC
TRBJ2-5 | TRBV29-1 | NA | NA | CSVEDGRGLAQYF | TGCAGCGTTGAAGATGGGCGGGGCTTGGCCCAGTACTTC
TRBJ1-1 | TRBV9 | NA | NA | CASSVVANTEAFF | TGTGCCAGCAGCGTAGTAGCGAACACTGAAGCTTTCTTT
TRBJ2-2 | TRBV29-1 | NA | NA | CSVERGSATGELFF | TGCAGCGTTGAACGGGGGTCGGCGACCGGGGAGCTGTTTTTT
TRBJ1-1 | TRBV25-1 | NA | NA | CASIPGGRFNEAFF | TGTGCCAGCATCCCCGGCGGGCGGTTTAATGAAGCTTTCTTT
TRBJ2-3 | TRBV5-1 | NA | NA | CASSLGLSADTQYF | TGCGCCAGCAGCTTGGGACTTTCCGCGGATACGCAGTATTTT
TRBJ1-1 | TRBV5-1 | NA | NA | CASQPDSNTEAFF | TGCGCCAGCCAACCGGACTCGAACACTGAAGCTTTCTTT
TRBJ2-5 | TRBV29-1 | once | NA | CSVDFSQETQYF | TGCAGCGTTGATTTTAGCCAAGAGACCCAGTACTTC
TRBJ1-2 | TRBV29-1 | NA | TRBD1 | CSVEGGRGQGPSDGYTF | TGCAGCGTTGAAGGGGGAAGGGGACAGGGACCGTCAGATGGCTACACCTTC
TRBJ1-2 | TRBV27 | NA | NA | CASSRHRVDYGYTF | TGTGCCAGCAGCAGACACAGGGTGGACTATGGCTACACCTTC
TRBJ2-1 | TRBV19 | NA | TRBD2 | CASSIPRTSGYNEQFF | TGTGCCAGTAGTATACCCCGGACTAGCGGGTACAATGAGCAGTTCTTC
TRBJ2-7 | TRBV2 | NA | TRBD1 | CASGQGSYEQYF | TGTGCCAGCGGACAGGGGTCCTACGAGCAGTACTTC
TRBJ1-6 | TRBV19 | NA | NA | CASSDWASAGNSPLHF | TGTGCCAGTAGTGATTGGGCCTCGGCGGGCAATTCACCCCTCCACTTT